This TCR beta chain appears in the sequencing data of a study of T cell responses to AZD1222 COVID-19 vaccine. Study results and limitations: It was only a handful of AZD1222 recipients who were seropositive at baseline.

This table comes from immunoSEQ multiplex PCR, and its TCRdb copy is limited to in-frame clones, with some not included. The sample holds 150,000 to 200,000 clones; almost 95% are singletons and the top ten take approximately 2.3%. Per germline, CDR1 SNHLY and CDR2 FYNNEI. This CDR3 comprises 12 residues. V gave up 8 bases and J gave up 6 bases, with 14 bases separating them. Of note for this clone: What it binds is unknown.

This sequence joins TRBV2 and TRBJ2-7; D is ambiguous. This TCR was sampled from an adult in good health. This specimen was peripheral blood, taken on day 0 of AZD1222 vaccination. The CDR3 DNA is TGTGCCAGCGGACGTCAATCCGGCGAGCAGTACTTC. This translates into CASGRQSGEQYF.